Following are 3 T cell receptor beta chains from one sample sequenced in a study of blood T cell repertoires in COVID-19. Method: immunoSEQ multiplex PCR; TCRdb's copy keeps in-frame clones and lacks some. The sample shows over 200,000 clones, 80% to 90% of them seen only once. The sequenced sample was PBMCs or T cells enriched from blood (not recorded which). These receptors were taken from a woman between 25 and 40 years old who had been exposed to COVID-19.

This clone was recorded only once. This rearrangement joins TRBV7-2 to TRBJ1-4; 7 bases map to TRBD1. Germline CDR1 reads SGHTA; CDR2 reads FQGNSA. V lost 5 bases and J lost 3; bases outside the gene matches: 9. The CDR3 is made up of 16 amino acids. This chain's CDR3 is CASSLLTGTANEKLFF. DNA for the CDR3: TGTGCCAGCAGCCTCCTGACAGGGACAGCTAATGAAAAACTGTTTTTT.

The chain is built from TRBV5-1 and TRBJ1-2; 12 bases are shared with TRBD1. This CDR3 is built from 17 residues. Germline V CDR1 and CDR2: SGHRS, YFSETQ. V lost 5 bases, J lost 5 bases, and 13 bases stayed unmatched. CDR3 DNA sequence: TGCGCCAGCAGTCCTACGGGACAGGGGGCGCATAGGTATGGCTACACCTTC. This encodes CASSPTGQGAHRYGYTF.

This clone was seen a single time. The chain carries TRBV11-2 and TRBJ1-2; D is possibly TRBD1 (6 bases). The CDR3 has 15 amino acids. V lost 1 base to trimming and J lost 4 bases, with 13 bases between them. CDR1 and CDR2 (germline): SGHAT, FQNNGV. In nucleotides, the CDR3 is TGTGCCAGCAGCTTAGTGGGGGGGCAGGGCTATGGCTACACCTTC. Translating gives CASSLVGGQGYGYTF.